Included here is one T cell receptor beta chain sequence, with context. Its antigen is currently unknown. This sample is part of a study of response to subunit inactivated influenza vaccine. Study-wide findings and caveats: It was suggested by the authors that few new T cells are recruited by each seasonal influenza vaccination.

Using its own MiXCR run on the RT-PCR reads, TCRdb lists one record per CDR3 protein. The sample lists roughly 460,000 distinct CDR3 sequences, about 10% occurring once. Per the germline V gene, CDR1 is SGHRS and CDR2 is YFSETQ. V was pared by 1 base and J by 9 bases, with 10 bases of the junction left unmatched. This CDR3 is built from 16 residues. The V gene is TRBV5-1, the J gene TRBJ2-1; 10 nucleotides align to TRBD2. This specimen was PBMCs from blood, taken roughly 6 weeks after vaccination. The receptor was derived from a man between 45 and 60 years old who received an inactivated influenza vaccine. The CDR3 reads CASSLQRGGRFLEQFF. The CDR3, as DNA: TGCGCCAGCAGCTTGCAGCGGGGGGGCCGTTTCCTTGAGCAGTTCTTC. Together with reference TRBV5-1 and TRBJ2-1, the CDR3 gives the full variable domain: KAGVTQTPRYLIKTRGQQVTLSCSPISGHRSVSWYQQTPGQGLQFLFEYFSETQRNKGNFPGRFSGRQFSNSRSEMNVSTLELGDSALYLCASSLQRGGRFLEQFFGPGTRLTVL.